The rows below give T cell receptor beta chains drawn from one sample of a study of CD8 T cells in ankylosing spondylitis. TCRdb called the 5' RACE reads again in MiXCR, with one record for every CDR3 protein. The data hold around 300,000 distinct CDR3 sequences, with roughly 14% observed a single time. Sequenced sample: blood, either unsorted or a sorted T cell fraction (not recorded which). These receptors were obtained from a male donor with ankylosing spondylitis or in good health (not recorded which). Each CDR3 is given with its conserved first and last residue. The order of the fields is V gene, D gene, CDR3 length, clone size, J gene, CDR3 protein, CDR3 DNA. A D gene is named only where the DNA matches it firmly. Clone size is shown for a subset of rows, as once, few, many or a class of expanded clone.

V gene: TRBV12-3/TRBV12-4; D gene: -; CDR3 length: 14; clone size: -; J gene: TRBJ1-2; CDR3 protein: CASSTDGADYGYTF; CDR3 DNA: TGTGCCAGCAGTACAGACGGGGCGGACTATGGCTACACCTTC
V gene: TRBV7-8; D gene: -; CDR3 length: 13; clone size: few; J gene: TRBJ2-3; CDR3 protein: CASSYRITDTQYF; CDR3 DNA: TGTGCCAGCAGCTATAGGATCACAGATACGCAGTATTTT
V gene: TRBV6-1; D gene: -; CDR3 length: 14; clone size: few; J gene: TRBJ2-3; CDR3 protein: CASSPGTNPDTQYF; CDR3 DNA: TGTGCCAGCAGCCCCGGGACAAACCCCGATACGCAGTATTTT
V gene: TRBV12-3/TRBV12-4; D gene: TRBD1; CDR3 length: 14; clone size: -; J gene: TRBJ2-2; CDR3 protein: CASTWTGYTGELFF; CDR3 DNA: TGTGCCAGCACCTGGACAGGGTACACCGGGGAGCTGTTTTTT
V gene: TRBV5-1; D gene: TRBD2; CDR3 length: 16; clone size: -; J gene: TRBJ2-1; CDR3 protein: CASSFRGGRADNEQFF; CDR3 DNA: TGCGCCAGCAGCTTTAGGGGCGGGAGGGCAGACAATGAGCAGTTCTTC
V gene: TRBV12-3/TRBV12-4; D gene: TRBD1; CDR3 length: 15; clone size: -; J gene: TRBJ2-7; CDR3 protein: CASSHQRGRSYEQYF; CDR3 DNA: TGTGCCAGCAGCCACCAGAGGGGGCGCTCCTACGAGCAGTACTTC
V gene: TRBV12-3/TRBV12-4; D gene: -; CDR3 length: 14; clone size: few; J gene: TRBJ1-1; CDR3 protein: CASSLVSWNTEAFF; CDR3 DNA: TGTGCCAGCAGTTTGGTCAGTTGGAACACTGAAGCTTTCTTT
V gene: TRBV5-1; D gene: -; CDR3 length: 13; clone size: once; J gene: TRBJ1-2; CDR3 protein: CASSSDGYYGYAF; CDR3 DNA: TGCGCCAGCAGCTCAGACGGATACTATGGCTACGCCTTC
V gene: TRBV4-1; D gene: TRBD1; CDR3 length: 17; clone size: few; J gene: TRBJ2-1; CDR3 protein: CASSQGDRGGIYNEQFF; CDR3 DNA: TGCGCCAGCAGCCAAGGTGACAGGGGAGGAATCTACAATGAGCAGTTCTTC
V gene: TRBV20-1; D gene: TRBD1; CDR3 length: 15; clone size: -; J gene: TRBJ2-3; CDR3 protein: CSARTGPLHTDTQYF; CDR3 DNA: TGCAGTGCTCGGACAGGGCCCCTTCACACAGATACGCAGTATTTT
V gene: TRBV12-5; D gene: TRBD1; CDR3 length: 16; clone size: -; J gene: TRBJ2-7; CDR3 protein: CASGLVLTRDSTEQYF; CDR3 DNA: TGTGCTAGTGGTTTGGTACTTACCAGGGACAGCACCGAGCAGTACTTC
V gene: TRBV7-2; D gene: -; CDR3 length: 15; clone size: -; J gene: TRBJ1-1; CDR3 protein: CASSPPLRVNTEAFF; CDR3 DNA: TGTGCCAGCAGCCCACCTCTGAGGGTTAACACTGAAGCTTTCTTT
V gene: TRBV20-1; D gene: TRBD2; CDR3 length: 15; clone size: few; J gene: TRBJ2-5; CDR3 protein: CSASGFYTGGETQYF; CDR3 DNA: TGCAGTGCTAGTGGGTTTTACACGGGGGGAGAGACCCAGTACTTC
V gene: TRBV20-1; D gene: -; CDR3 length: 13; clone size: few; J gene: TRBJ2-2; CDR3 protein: CSASLTNTGELFF; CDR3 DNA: TGCAGTGCGAGCCTAACGAACACCGGGGAGCTGTTTTTT
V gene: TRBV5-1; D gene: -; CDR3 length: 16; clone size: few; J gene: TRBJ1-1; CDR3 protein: CASSLGGTTLNTEAFF; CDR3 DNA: TGCGCCAGCAGCTTGGGTGGGACGACCTTGAACACTGAAGCTTTCTTT
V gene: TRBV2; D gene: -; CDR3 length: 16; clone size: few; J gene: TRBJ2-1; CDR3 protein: CASSEDYPSGYNEQFF; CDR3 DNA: TGTGCCAGCAGTGAAGACTACCCTTCGGGTTACAATGAGCAGTTCTTC
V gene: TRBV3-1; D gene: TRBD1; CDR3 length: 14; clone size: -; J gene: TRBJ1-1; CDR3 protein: CASSHRGPDTEAFF; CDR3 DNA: TGTGCCAGCAGCCATAGGGGGCCGGACACTGAAGCTTTCTTT
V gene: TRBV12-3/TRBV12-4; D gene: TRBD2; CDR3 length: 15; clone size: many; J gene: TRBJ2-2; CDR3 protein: CASSLSGTNTGELFF; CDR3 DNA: TGTGCCAGCAGCCTTAGCGGGACGAACACCGGGGAGCTGTTTTTT
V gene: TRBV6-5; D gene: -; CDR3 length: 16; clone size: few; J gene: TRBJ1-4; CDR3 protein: CASSYSGLSANEKLFF; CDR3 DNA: TGTGCCAGCAGTTACTCTGGCCTATCGGCGAATGAAAAACTGTTTTTT
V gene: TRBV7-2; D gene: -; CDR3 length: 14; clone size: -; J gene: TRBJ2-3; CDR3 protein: CASSLGGSADTQYF; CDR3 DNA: TGTGCCAGCAGCTTAGGGGGGAGCGCAGATACGCAGTATTTT
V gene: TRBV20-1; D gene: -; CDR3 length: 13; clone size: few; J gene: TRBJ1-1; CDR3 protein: CSAARAGVTEAFF; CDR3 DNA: TGCAGTGCTGCCAGGGCAGGGGTCACTGAAGCTTTCTTT
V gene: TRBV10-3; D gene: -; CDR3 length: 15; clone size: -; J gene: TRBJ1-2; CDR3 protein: CPIGIGRPSSSGYTF; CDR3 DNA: TGTCCCATCGGGATAGGGAGGCCCTCATCGTCTGGCTACACCTTC
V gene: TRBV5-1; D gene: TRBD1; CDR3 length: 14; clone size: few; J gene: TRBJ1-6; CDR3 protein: CASSGTVGGSPLHF; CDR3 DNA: TGCGCCAGCAGCGGGACAGTCGGAGGGTCACCCCTCCACTTT
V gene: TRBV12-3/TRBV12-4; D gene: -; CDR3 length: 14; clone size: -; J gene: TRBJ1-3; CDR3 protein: CARSFVGAGNTIYF; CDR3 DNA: TGTGCCAGGAGTTTTGTGGGCGCGGGAAACACCATATATTTT
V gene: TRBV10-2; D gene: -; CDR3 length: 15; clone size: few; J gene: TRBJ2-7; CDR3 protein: CASSVETSLYYEQYF; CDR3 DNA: TGCGCCAGCAGTGTGGAGACTAGTCTTTACTACGAGCAGTACTTC
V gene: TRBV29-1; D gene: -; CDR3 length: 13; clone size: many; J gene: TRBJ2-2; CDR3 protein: CSGAGGLTGELFF; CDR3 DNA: TGCAGCGGCGCTGGGGGTCTCACCGGGGAGCTGTTTTTT
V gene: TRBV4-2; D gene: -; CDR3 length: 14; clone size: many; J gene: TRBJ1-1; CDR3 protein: CASSQGTLNTEAFF; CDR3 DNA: TGTGCCAGCAGCCAAGGGACGTTGAACACTGAAGCTTTCTTT
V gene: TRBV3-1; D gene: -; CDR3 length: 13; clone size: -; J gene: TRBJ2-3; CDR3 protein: CASSQYLEDTQYF; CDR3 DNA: TGTGCCAGCAGCCAATATCTGGAAGATACGCAGTATTTT
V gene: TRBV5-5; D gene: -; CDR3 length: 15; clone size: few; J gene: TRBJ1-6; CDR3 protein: CASSLPDTFNSPLHF; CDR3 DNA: TGTGCCAGCAGCTTGCCGGACACTTTTAATTCACCCCTCCACTTT
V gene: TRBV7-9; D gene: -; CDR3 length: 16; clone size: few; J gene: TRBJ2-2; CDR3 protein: CASSQGDFSGTGELFF; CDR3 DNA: TGTGCCAGCAGCCAAGGGGACTTCTCAGGCACCGGGGAGCTGTTTTTT
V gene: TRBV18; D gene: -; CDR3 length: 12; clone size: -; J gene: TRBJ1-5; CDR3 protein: CASSAGPRFQHF; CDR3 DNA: TGTGCCAGCTCAGCGGGACCGAGGTTCCAGCATTTT
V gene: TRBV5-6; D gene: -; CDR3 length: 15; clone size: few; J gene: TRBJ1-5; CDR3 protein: CASSLGGRDNQPQHF; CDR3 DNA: TGTGCCAGCAGCTTGGGGGGGAGAGATAATCAGCCCCAGCATTTT
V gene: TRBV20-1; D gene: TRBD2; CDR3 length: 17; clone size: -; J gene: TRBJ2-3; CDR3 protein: CSARDLQAAGGTDTQYF; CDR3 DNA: TGCAGTGCTAGAGACCTCCAAGCGGCGGGGGGCACAGATACGCAGTATTTT
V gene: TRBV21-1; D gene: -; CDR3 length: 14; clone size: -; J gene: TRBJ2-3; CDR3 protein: CASSKEKATDTQYF; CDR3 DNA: TGTGCCAGCAGCAAGGAAAAAGCCACAGATACGCAGTATTTT
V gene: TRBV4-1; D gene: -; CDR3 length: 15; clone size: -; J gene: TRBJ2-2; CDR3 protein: CASSQAQGIVGELFF; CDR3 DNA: TGCGCCAGCAGCCAAGCGCAGGGTATTGTCGGGGAGCTGTTTTTT
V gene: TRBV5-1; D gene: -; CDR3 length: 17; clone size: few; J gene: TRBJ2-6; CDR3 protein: CASSLASQSSGANVLTF; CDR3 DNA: TGCGCCAGCAGCTTGGCCTCACAGTCTTCTGGGGCCAACGTCCTGACTTTC
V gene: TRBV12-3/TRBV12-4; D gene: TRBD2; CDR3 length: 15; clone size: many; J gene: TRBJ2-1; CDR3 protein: CASSLGAGGPREQFF; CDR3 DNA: TGTGCCAGCAGTCTCGGGGCGGGGGGACCCCGAGAGCAGTTCTTC
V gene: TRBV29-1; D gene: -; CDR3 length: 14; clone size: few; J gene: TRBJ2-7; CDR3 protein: CSVARGTLYDEQYF; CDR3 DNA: TGCAGCGTTGCCCGTGGGACGCTTTACGACGAGCAGTACTTC
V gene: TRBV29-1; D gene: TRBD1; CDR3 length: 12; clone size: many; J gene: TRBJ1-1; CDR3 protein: CSGQGGVTEAFF; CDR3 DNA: TGCAGTGGACAGGGAGGAGTCACTGAAGCTTTCTTT
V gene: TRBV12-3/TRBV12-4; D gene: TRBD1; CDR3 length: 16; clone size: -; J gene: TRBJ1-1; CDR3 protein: CASRFTGAPRETEAFF; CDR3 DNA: TGTGCCAGCAGATTTACAGGGGCGCCCCGGGAGACTGAAGCTTTCTTT
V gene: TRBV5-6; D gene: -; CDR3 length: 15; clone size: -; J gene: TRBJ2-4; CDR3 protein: CASSPAGSRQNIQYF; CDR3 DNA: TGTGCCAGCAGTCCTGCGGGGTCCCGACAAAACATTCAGTACTTC
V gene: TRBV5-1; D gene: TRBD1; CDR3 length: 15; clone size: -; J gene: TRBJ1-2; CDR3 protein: CASSFEAPGGYGYTF; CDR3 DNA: TGCGCCAGCAGCTTCGAGGCACCAGGGGGCTATGGCTACACCTTC
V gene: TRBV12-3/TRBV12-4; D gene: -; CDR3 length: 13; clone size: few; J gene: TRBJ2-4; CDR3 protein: CASSPSSENIQYF; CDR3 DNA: TGTGCCAGCAGTCCTTCCAGCGAAAACATTCAGTACTTC
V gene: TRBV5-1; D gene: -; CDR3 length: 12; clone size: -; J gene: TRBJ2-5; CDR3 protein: CASRPGRETQYF; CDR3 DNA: TGCGCCAGCAGACCAGGGCGAGAGACCCAGTACTTC
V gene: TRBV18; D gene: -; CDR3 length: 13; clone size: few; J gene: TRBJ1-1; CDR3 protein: CASSGTTNTEAFF; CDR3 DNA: TGTGCCAGCTCAGGGACTACGAACACTGAAGCTTTCTTT
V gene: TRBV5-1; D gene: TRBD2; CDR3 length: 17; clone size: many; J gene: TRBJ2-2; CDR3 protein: CASSRIAGAGNTGELFF; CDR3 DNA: TGCGCCAGCAGCCGGATAGCGGGAGCGGGAAACACCGGGGAGCTGTTTTTT
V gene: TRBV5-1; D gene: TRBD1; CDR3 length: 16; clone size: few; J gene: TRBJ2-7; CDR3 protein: CASRPRQGTPNYEQYF; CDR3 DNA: TGCGCCAGCAGGCCGAGACAGGGGACTCCTAACTACGAGCAGTACTTC
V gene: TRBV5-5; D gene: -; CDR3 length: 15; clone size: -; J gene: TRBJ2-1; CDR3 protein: CASSLEGRAINEQFF; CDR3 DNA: TGTGCCAGCAGCTTGGAAGGCAGGGCTATTAATGAGCAGTTCTTC
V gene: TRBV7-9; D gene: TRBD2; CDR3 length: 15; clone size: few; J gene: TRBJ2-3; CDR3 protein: CASSSPSGNRDTQYF; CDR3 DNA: TGTGCCAGCAGCTCACCTAGCGGGAATCGAGATACGCAGTATTTT
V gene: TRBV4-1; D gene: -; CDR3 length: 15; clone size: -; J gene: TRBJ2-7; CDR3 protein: CASSQDRGSGGEQYF; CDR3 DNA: TGCGCCAGCAGCCAAGATCGGGGTTCAGGGGGGGAGCAGTACTTC
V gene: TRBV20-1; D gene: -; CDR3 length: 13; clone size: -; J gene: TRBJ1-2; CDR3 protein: CSAKTGNDYGYTF; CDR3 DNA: TGCAGTGCTAAAACAGGGAATGATTATGGCTACACCTTC
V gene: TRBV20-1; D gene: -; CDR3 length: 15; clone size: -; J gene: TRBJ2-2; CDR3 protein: CSARPGSRDTGELFF; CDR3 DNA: TGCAGTGCTAGACCGGGCTCCCGCGACACCGGGGAGCTGTTTTTT
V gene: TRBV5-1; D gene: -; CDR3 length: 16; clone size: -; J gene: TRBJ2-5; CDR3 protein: CASSGGASVAGETQYF; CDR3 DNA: TGCGCCAGCAGCGGGGGGGCTAGTGTGGCTGGGGAGACCCAGTACTTC
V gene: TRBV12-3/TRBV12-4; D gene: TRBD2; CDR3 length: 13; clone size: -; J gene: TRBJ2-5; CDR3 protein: CASRVTGRPDKYF; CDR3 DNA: TGTGCCAGCAGAGTCACCGGGAGGCCAGACAAGTACTTC
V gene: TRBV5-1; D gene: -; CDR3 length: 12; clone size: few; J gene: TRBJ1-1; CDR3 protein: CASRLGGTEAFF; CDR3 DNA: TGCGCCAGCCGCCTCGGTGGAACTGAAGCTTTCTTT
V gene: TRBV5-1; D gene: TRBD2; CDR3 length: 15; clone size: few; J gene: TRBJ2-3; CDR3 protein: CASSRDYRLTDTQYF; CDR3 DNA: TGCGCCAGCAGCCGGGACTACCGGCTCACAGATACGCAGTATTTT
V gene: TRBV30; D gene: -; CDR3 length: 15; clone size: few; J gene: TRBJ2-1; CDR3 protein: CASTYYPGRSNEQFF; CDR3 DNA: TGTGCCTCGACTTACTACCCGGGGCGGTCCAATGAGCAGTTCTTC
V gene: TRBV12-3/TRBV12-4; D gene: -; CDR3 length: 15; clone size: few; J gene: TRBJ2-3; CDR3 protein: CASSLGELSTDTQYF; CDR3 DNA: TGTGCCAGCAGTTTAGGTGAGCTGAGCACAGATACGCAGTATTTT
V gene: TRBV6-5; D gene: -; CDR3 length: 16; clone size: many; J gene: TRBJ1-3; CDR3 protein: CASSYATGVSGNTIYF; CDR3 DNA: TGTGCCAGCAGTTACGCGACAGGCGTCTCTGGAAACACCATATATTTT
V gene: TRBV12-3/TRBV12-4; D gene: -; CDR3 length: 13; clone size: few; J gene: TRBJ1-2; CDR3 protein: CASRSEAVYGYTF; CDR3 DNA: TGTGCCAGCAGGTCCGAGGCAGTCTATGGCTACACCTTC